A single sample is the source of the 30 T cell receptor beta chains below, sequenced in a study of control samples from healthy donors and cancer patients. Produced via immunoSEQ multiplex PCR; TCRdb's table is partial and in-frame only. The sample yields some 39,000 clones, around 80% seen once. Sequencing was carried out using PBMCs. The receptors shown here come from an older woman with lung cancer.

This clone is a singleton in its sample. This chain links TRBV19 with TRBJ2-1; D is perhaps TRBD2 (6 bases). From germline, CDR1 is LNHDA and CDR2 SQIVND (reference sequence). This CDR3 is built from 15 residues. V was trimmed by 7 bases and J by 2 bases, leaving 15 bases between them. The CDR3 sequence: CASTPGGFTYNEQFF. In DNA form, the CDR3 reads TGTGCCAGTACCCCCGGGGGATTTACCTACAATGAGCAGTTCTTC.

V gene TRBV19 combines with J gene TRBJ1-1; 7 bases line up with TRBD1. J was trimmed by 2 bases and V by 4 bases; bases with no gene match: 7. The germline V gene encodes CDR1 LNHDA and CDR2 SQIVND (reference sequence). CDR3 length: 15 amino acids. CDR3 DNA sequence: TGTGCCAGTAGTAGACTGGAGGGGGCTAACACTGAAGCTTTCTTT. Translating gives CASSRLEGANTEAFF.

In its sample, this clone was seen a few times. This sequence joins TRBV7-9 and TRBJ1-5; D is perhaps TRBD1 (5 bases). Germline V gene data show CDR1 as SEHNR and CDR2 as FQNEAQ (reference sequence). V lost 3 bases and J 11 bases, leaving 20 bases between the germline ends. This CDR3 is built from 15 residues. The CDR3 spells CASSFDSPGPTAQHF. The CDR3 DNA sequence: TGTGCCAGCAGCTTCGACTCCCCGGGACCGACGGCCCAGCATTTT.

The genes are TRBV7-9 and TRBJ1-2, with 9 bases aligning to TRBD1. Germline V lookup: CDR1 SEHNR, CDR2 FQNEAQ (reference sequence). Trimming cost V 2 bases and J 6 bases; bases outside gene matches: 13. The CDR3 is 17 residues long. DNA of the CDR3: TGTGCCAGCAGCTTAATGGGACAGGGAAAGTTGGGCGATGGCTACACCTTC. Its translation: CASSLMGQGKLGDGYTF.

This clone showed up just a few times. This chain links TRBV3-1 (or the pseudogene TRBV3-2) with TRBJ2-6; D gene ambiguous. In germline, CDR1 is LGHDT, CDR2 YNNKEL (reference sequence). CDR3 length: 12 amino acids. V was cut by 5 bases and J by 6 bases, with 5 bases left in between. DNA of the CDR3: TGTGCCAGCAGCTCGTCGGCCAACGTCCTGACTTTC. It yields the protein CASSSSANVLTF.

The V and J genes are TRBV5-4 and TRBJ2-2; D remains unclear. The CDR3 covers 12 residues. Deletions cut 3 bases from V and 3 bases from J, with 3 bases between. Germline values: CDR1 SGHNT, CDR2 YYREEE (reference sequence). The CDR3 is CASSSDTGELFF. CDR3 nucleotides: TGTGCCAGCAGCTCGGACACCGGGGAGCTGTTTTTT. Full variable domain (rest looked up from reference TRBV5-4 and TRBJ2-2): ETGVTQSPTHLIKTRGQQVTLRCSSQSGHNTVSWYQQALGQGPQFIFQYYREEENGRGNFPPRFSGLQFPNYSSELNVNALELDDSALYLCASSSDTGELFFGEGSRLTVL.

The chain joins TRBV2 to TRBJ2-3, with 8 bases identical to TRBD1. The CDR3 has 14 amino acids. Germline V gives CDR1 SNHLY, CDR2 FYNNEI. J gave up 2 bases and V 6 bases, and 4 bases lay outside the gene matches. The CDR3 region has the DNA TGTGCCAGCAGCCTGGGACAGGACACAGATACGCAGTATTTT. Translating it yields CASSLGQDTDTQYF.

The chain joins TRBV4-3 to TRBJ2-1; D unresolved. Germline lookup yields CDR1 LGHNA and CDR2 YSLEER. This CDR3 has 14 amino acids. Between the trimmed V and J ends, which lost 4 bases and 6 bases, there was a span of 13 bases. Here the CDR3 reads CASSPRLTSNEQFF. In DNA form, the CDR3 reads TGCGCCAGCAGCCCGAGGCTGACCAGCAATGAGCAGTTCTTC.

This chain connects TRBV5-1 to TRBJ1-1; no clear D. Germline values: CDR1 SGHRS, CDR2 YFSETQ. Trimming stripped 0 bases from V and 4 bases from J, with 16 bases between. The CDR3 is 16 residues long. In nucleotides, the CDR3 is TGCGCCAGCAGCTTGGGCTTGGTAGAGGGAGGCACTGAAGCTTTCTTT. It encodes CASSLGLVEGGTEAFF.

The J gene is TRBJ2-5, the V gene TRBV7-2; weak D call: TRBD2 (5 bases). CDR3 size: 14 residues. The germline V gene has CDR1 SGHTA and CDR2 FQGNSA. Trimming shortened V by 4 bases and J by 3 bases, and 12 bases separated the two germline ends. In DNA form, the CDR3 reads TGTGCCAGCAGCTCCTGGACTGGGGAAGAGACCCAGTACTTC. Its protein is CASSSWTGEETQYF.

The gene calls are TRBV5-6 and TRBJ1-1, with 8 bases identical to TRBD1. The V gene end was trimmed by 1 base and the J gene end by 1 base; junction bases not matched to a gene: 6. From germline, CDR1 is SGHDT and CDR2 YYEEEE. This CDR3 contains 16 residues. CDR3 in amino acids: CASSLITGGKNTEAFF. For the CDR3, the DNA is TGTGCCAGCAGCTTGATAACAGGGGGGAAGAACACTGAAGCTTTCTTT.

This sequence joins TRBV12-3 or TRBV12-4 and TRBJ1-2, with a weak D call TRBD1 (5 bases). V was pared by 3 bases and J by 13 bases, with 12 bases between. CDR3 size: 11 residues. The chain's CDR3 is CASSFRQTGTF. The CDR3 region has the DNA TGTGCCAGCAGTTTTCGACAGACCGGCACCTTC.

The chain uses TRBV29-1 and TRBJ2-5; the match to TRBD2 covers 9 bases. This CDR3 is 15 amino acids long. The ends lost 5 bases at V and 1 base at J; junction bases unmatched: 8. In germline, CDR1 is SQVTM, CDR2 ANQGSEA. The CDR3 DNA reads as TGCAGCGTTCCGAACCCGGGACTAGCCCAAGAGACCCAGTACTTC. Amino acid sequence: CSVPNPGLAQETQYF.

V usage is TRBV10-3 and J usage is TRBJ2-2, with D unclear. Deletions cut 4 bases from V and 1 base from J, with 10 bases between. This CDR3 is 15 amino acids long. Germline V gene lookup returns CDR1 ENHRY and CDR2 SYGVKD. CDR3 amino acids: CAISGRALNTGELFF. The CDR3 DNA sequence: TGTGCCATCAGTGGAAGGGCACTGAACACCGGGGAGCTGTTTTTT.

The chain couples TRBV2 to TRBJ1-2, with D unresolved. The ends were cut back, 6 bases at V and 3 bases at J, with 11 bases in the middle. Germline V lookup: CDR1 SNHLY, CDR2 FYNNEI. The CDR3 runs 13 residues. CDR3 residues: CASRDLKDYGYTF. The CDR3 bases are TGTGCCAGCAGGGACTTAAAGGACTATGGCTACACCTTC.

There are a few counts of this clone. This chain connects TRBV27 to TRBJ2-7, with TRBD2 matching 8 bases. The CDR3 is made up of 16 amino acids. V trimming: 5 bases; J trimming: 4 bases; junction bases outside the gene matches: 13. The germline V gene encodes CDR1 MNHEY and CDR2 SMNVEV (reference sequence). The CDR3, as DNA: TGTGCCAGCAGTCACCTCCTGGGGCGGGAGGAATACGAGCAGTACTTC. Protein product: CASSHLLGREEYEQYF.

CDR3 loop: CASSDKTGFNQPQHF. As DNA, the CDR3 is TGTGCCAGCAGCGATAAGACAGGGTTTAATCAGCCCCAGCATTTT. The J gene is TRBJ1-5, the V gene TRBV7-2; 7 bases are a match to TRBD1. CDR1 and CDR2 from the germline V gene are SGHTA and FQGNSA. The J segment lost 4 bases and the V segment lost 5 bases, leaving 8 bases of the junction unmatched. CDR3 length equals 15 residues.

This clone was found once. This chain links TRBV19 with TRBJ2-3, with 12 bases identical to TRBD2. V shed 5 bases and J 3 bases; nucleotides not matched to a gene: 3. There are 15 residues in the CDR3. Germline V gene lookup returns CDR1 LNHDA and CDR2 SQIVND (reference sequence). CDR3 coding DNA: TGTGCCAGTAGTTCGACTAGCGGGAGAACAGATACGCAGTATTTT. Its protein is CASSSTSGRTDTQYF.

Details on this clone: Relative to the germline gene, one junction end is altered; a read error may explain this. V gene TRBV7-7 combines with J gene TRBJ2-5, with D maybe TRBD1 (5 bases). This CDR3 is 15 amino acids long. CDR1 is SSHAT and CDR2 is FNYEAQ in the germline V gene (reference sequence). The CDR3 DNA sequence: TGTGCCAGCAGCTTAGAGGCAAGGGGCAGAAGCGTTAGGGACTTC. Translation: CASSLEARGRSVRDF.

V usage is TRBV5-6 and J usage is TRBJ1-4, with a possible D match to TRBD1 (6 bases). This CDR3 is 13 amino acids long. Trimming shortened V by 2 bases and J by 10 bases, and 12 bases separated the two germline ends. Germline V gene lookup returns CDR1 SGHDT and CDR2 YYEEEE. The CDR3 sequence: CASSLGGGRKLFF. CDR3 nucleotide sequence: TGTGCCAGCAGCTTAGGGGGAGGAAGAAAACTGTTTTTT.

CDR3 sequence: CSARPDREVFF. The CDR3 bases are TGCAGTGCTAGACCCGACAGGGAGGTGTTCTTC. The chain is built from TRBV20-1 and TRBJ2-1; TRBD1 is a possible D gene (7 bases). The V end was cut by 2 bases, the J end by 15 bases, with 14 bases between. CDR1 is DFQATT and CDR2 is SNEGSKA in the germline V gene (reference sequence). The CDR3 has 11 amino acids.

This rearrangement joins TRBV12-3 or TRBV12-4 to TRBJ2-7; 7 bases map to TRBD1. The trim removed 5 bases at V and 5 bases at J, leaving 3 bases unmatched. The CDR3 has 12 amino acids. The CDR3 nucleotides read TGTGCCAGCAGTCAGACAGGGAACGAGCAGTACTTC. Translating gives CASSQTGNEQYF.

V is TRBV4-2 and J is TRBJ2-3; 7 bases fit TRBD1. The J segment lost 14 bases and the V segment lost 4 bases, leaving 18 bases of the junction unmatched. The germline V gene encodes CDR1 LGHNA and CDR2 YNFKEQ. The CDR3 is 15 residues long. The chain's CDR3 is CASSPQASGQEQLYF. The CDR3 nucleotides read TGTGCCAGCAGCCCTCAGGCATCCGGACAGGAACAGTTGTATTTT.

Only one count was recorded for this clone. The chain carries TRBV2 and TRBJ2-6; D perhaps matches TRBD2 (5 bases). Germline values: CDR1 SNHLY, CDR2 FYNNEI. CDR3 size: 16 residues. The V end was cut by 0 bases, the J end by 0 bases, with 6 bases between. CDR3 sequence (DNA): TGTGCCAGCAGTGAAGCCGGGGTCTCTGGGGCCAACGTCCTGACTTTC. It specifies CASSEAGVSGANVLTF.

Only one count was recorded for this clone. The rearrangement links TRBV19 to TRBJ2-6; D perhaps matches TRBD1 (5 bases). Trimming left V 4 bases short and J 0 bases short, with 19 bases between. Germline-derived CDR1 and CDR2 are LNHDA and SQIVND (reference sequence). This CDR3 is built from 19 residues. CDR3 DNA: TGTGCCAGTAGTACCGGAACAAAATTAGGGGTCTCTGGGGCCAACGTCCTGACTTTC. Translating it yields CASSTGTKLGVSGANVLTF. The complete variable domain, with remaining parts taken from reference TRBV19 and TRBJ2-6, reads DGGITQSPKYLFRKEGQNVTLSCEQNLNHDAMYWYRQDPGQGLRLIYYSQIVNDFQKGDIAEGYSVSREKKESFPLTVTSAQKNPTAFYLCASSTGTKLGVSGANVLTFGAGSRLTVL.

V gene TRBV2 combines with J gene TRBJ1-5; D unresolved. Trimming left V 4 bases short and J 3 bases short, with 10 bases between. From germline, CDR1 is SNHLY and CDR2 FYNNEI. The length of the CDR3 is 14 residues. The CDR3 sequence: CASSGGQVNQPQHF. The CDR3 coding sequence is TGTGCCAGCAGTGGAGGGCAGGTCAATCAGCCCCAGCATTTT.

The V and J genes are TRBV7-9 and TRBJ2-7; 12 bases agree with TRBD2. Trimming took 3 bases from V and 6 from J; bases not matched to a gene: 6. The V gene's germline CDR1 is SEHNR and CDR2 FQNEAQ (reference sequence). The CDR3 extends over 15 amino acids. Written as DNA, the CDR3 is TGTGCCAGCAGCTTGTCGCTAGCGGGAGGGTCCGAGCAGTACTTC. This sequence encodes CASSLSLAGGSEQYF. Variable domain in full (rest from reference TRBV7-9 and TRBJ2-7): DTGVSQNPRHKITKRGQNVTFRCDPISEHNRLYWYRQTLGQGPEFLTYFQNEAQLEKSRLLSDRFSAERPKGSFSTLEIQRTEQGDSAMYLCASSLSLAGGSEQYFGPGTRLTVT.

The gene calls are TRBV14 and TRBJ2-5; a weak D match, TRBD1 (8 bases). Germline V gives CDR1 SGHDN, CDR2 FVKESK. The CDR3 consists of 15 residues. With 3 bases removed from V and 2 bases from J, the gap between germline ends came to 13 bases. This chain's CDR3 is CASSHGQGLQETQYF. The DNA of the CDR3 is TGTGCCAGCAGCCACGGACAGGGACTACAAGAGACCCAGTACTTC.

The chain combines TRBV5-8 with TRBJ2-3, with TRBD2 matching 12 bases. The CDR3 consists of 17 residues. The J segment lost 4 bases and the V segment lost 0 bases, leaving 6 bases of the junction unmatched. The V gene's germline CDR1 is SGHTS and CDR2 YDEGEE. The CDR3: CASSLASTSGSSDTQYF. CDR3 nucleotide sequence: TGTGCCAGCAGCTTGGCGTCGACTAGCGGGAGCTCAGATACGCAGTATTTT.

This sequence joins TRBV5-5 and TRBJ1-6; weak D call: TRBD1 (6 bases). V gave up 1 base and J gave up 0 bases, with 11 bases separating them. CDR1 SGHKS and CDR2 YYEKEE come from the germline V gene (reference sequence). The CDR3 spans 17 residues. CDR3 amino acids: CASSLTGIGSYNSPLHF. In DNA, the CDR3 is TGTGCCAGCAGCTTGACAGGGATTGGCTCCTATAATTCACCCCTCCACTTT.